The 27 T cell receptor beta chains in this list originate from one sample, sequenced in a study of blood T cell repertoires in COVID-19. Here immunoSEQ multiplex PCR was the method, and the copy in TCRdb shows in-frame clones only, minus some. The profile covers roughly 190,000 clones, with 89% appearing a single time and approximately 0.8% taken by the ten largest. The sample comprised PBMCs or T cells enriched from blood (not recorded which). The receptor set was obtained from a woman aged 18-29 years who had recovered from COVID-19.

The chain has TRBV5-1 and TRBJ1-4; D might be TRBD1 (5 bases). CDR3 length: 14 amino acids. Trimming left V 4 bases short and J 0 bases short, with 7 bases between. Germline assignment: CDR1 SGHRS and CDR2 YFSETQ. This chain's CDR3 is CASSPTATNEKLFF. For the CDR3, the DNA is TGCGCCAGCAGCCCGACAGCAACTAATGAAAAACTGTTTTTT.

The chain has TRBV15 and TRBJ2-3; 7 nucleotides line up with TRBD2. J gave up 3 bases and V 6 bases, and 9 bases lay outside the gene matches. The CDR3 sequence is 15 residues long. Germline V CDR1 and CDR2: LNHNV, YYDKDF (reference sequence). DNA for the CDR3: TGTGCCACCAGGCCTGGGAGGGCGGGGACAGATACGCAGTATTTT. It encodes CATRPGRAGTDTQYF. Combining the CDR3 with reference TRBV15 and TRBJ2-3 gives the whole variable domain DAMVIQNPRYQVTQFGKPVTLSCSQTLNHNVMYWYQQKSSQAPKLLFHYYDKDFNNEADTPDNFQSRRPNTSFCFLDIRSPGLGDTAMYLCATRPGRAGTDTQYFGPGTRLTVL.

The gene calls are TRBV5-5 and TRBJ2-2; a weak D match, TRBD2 (6 bases). The CDR3 totals 15 residues. Germline CDR1 SGHKS, CDR2 YYEKEE (reference sequence). The germline V and J ends were trimmed by 4 bases and 2 bases, with 12 bases remaining between them. The CDR3 region is CASSPGLANTGELFF. DNA for the CDR3: TGTGCCAGCAGCCCGGGACTGGCAAACACCGGGGAGCTGTTTTTT.

This sequence joins TRBV2 and TRBJ1-5; D is unresolved. The CDR3 is 13 amino acids. Between the trimmed V and J ends, which lost 5 bases and 0 bases, there was a span of 5 bases. Germline lookup yields CDR1 SNHLY and CDR2 FYNNEI. The CDR3 is CASSPHSNQPQHF. The CDR3 nucleotides are TGTGCCAGCAGTCCCCATAGCAATCAGCCCCAGCATTTT.

The chain has TRBV27 and TRBJ2-1; D is unclear. This CDR3 is 15 amino acids long. Per the germline V gene, CDR1 is MNHEY and CDR2 is SMNVEV (reference sequence). V was pared by 2 bases and J by 4 bases, with 12 bases between. Here the CDR3 reads CASSLRQALYNEQFF. DNA of the CDR3: TGTGCCAGCAGTTTACGGCAGGCCTTGTACAATGAGCAGTTCTTC.

This clone was observed a single time. The chain is built from TRBV7-2 and TRBJ1-6; D remains ambiguous. The CDR3 runs 15 residues. Germline values: CDR1 SGHTA, CDR2 FQGNSA. Trimming cost V 4 bases and J 6 bases, with 13 bases left between them. Written as DNA, the CDR3 is TGTGCCAGCAGCTCCCGGGAACGGATTAATTCACCCCTCCACTTT. This sequence encodes CASSSRERINSPLHF.

The genes are TRBV24-1 and TRBJ2-7; D might be TRBD1 (6 bases). V lost 4 bases and J 7 bases, leaving 19 bases between the germline ends. The CDR3 extends over 15 amino acids. Looked up from germline, CDR1 is KGHDR and CDR2 is SFDVKD. CDR3 loop: CATSDRDTFRREQYF. In nucleotides, the CDR3 is TGTGCCACCAGTGACCGGGACACCTTCCGACGGGAGCAGTACTTC.

The CDR3 protein is CASSLGGQGNTIYF. CDR3 coding DNA: TGTGCCAGCAGCTTGGGGGGACAAGGAAACACCATATATTTT. The chain uses TRBV5-4 and TRBJ1-3, with a possible D match to TRBD1 (6 bases). Germline V gives CDR1 SGHNT, CDR2 YYREEE (reference sequence). The V end was cut by 0 bases, the J end by 4 bases, with 8 bases between. The CDR3 runs 14 residues.

In its sample, this clone was seen once. The rearrangement links TRBV5-5 to TRBJ2-1, with a possible D match to TRBD2 (5 bases). The CDR3 totals 16 residues. Trimming shortened V by 3 bases and J by 0 bases, and 13 bases separated the two germline ends. The V gene's germline CDR1 is SGHKS and CDR2 YYEKEE (reference sequence). CDR3 sequence: CASSWRPLSSYNEQFF. The CDR3 DNA reads as TGTGCCAGCAGCTGGAGGCCACTTAGCTCCTACAATGAGCAGTTCTTC.

This chain links TRBV25-1 with TRBJ2-2; 8 bases line up with TRBD1. The CDR3 covers 13 residues. CDR1 MGHDK and CDR2 SYGVNS come from the germline V gene. This chain's CDR3 is CAAGDRLSGELFF. As DNA, the CDR3 is TGTGCGGCCGGGGACAGGCTTTCCGGGGAGCTGTTTTTT.

The rearrangement links TRBV27 to TRBJ2-1; 11 bases match TRBD2. CDR1 MNHEY and CDR2 SMNVEV come from the germline V gene (reference sequence). This CDR3 has 15 residues. V lost 3 bases and J lost 5; bases outside the gene matches: 3. As DNA, the CDR3 is TGTGCCAGCAGTTTGGGGACTAGCGGTGACAATGAGCAGTTCTTC. This sequence encodes CASSLGTSGDNEQFF.

This rearrangement joins TRBV5-1 to TRBJ2-2; TRBD1 is a possible D gene (5 bases). Germline CDR1 SGHRS, CDR2 YFSETQ. This CDR3 has 18 amino acids. The V end lost 4 bases, the J end lost 7 bases, and 26 bases lay between the germline ends. The CDR3 spells CASSPSGSGWGFGGELFF. CDR3 bases: TGCGCCAGCAGCCCATCCGGTTCAGGGTGGGGTTTCGGCGGGGAGCTGTTTTTT.

This rearrangement joins TRBV7-9 to TRBJ2-1; no clear D. The ends were cut back, 3 bases at V and 5 bases at J, with 8 bases in the middle. Germline CDR1 is SEHNR and CDR2 is FQNEAQ (reference sequence). The CDR3 spans 13 residues. The CDR3 loop is CASSLARDNEQFF. CDR3 DNA sequence: TGTGCCAGCAGCTTGGCCCGTGACAATGAGCAGTTCTTC.

The V and J genes are TRBV5-4 and TRBJ1-1; 9 bases line up with TRBD1. This CDR3 is 15 amino acids long. CDR1 is SGHNT and CDR2 is YYREEE in the germline V gene (reference sequence). Trimming removed 4 bases from V and 1 base from J; junction bases left unmatched: 5. The CDR3 DNA follows: TGTGCCAGCAGCCTAGGGACAGGGCGGAACACTGAAGCTTTCTTT. As protein: CASSLGTGRNTEAFF.

The rearrangement links TRBV4-3 to TRBJ2-7; a weak D match, TRBD1 (6 bases). Germline assignment: CDR1 LGHNA and CDR2 YSLEER. The V and J ends lost 9 bases and 3 bases respectively, with 18 bases between them. The CDR3 sequence is 14 residues long. The CDR3 sequence is CARKRQVRHYEQYF. The CDR3 DNA reads TGCGCCAGGAAAAGACAGGTTCGTCACTACGAGCAGTACTTC.

The rearrangement links TRBV9 to TRBJ2-3; D remains ambiguous. V shed 4 bases and J shed 4 bases, with 10 bases lying between them. The CDR3 is 13 residues long. Germline CDR1 and CDR2: SGDLS and YYNGEE. DNA of the CDR3: TGTGCCAGCAGCTTAACGGTGGCAGATACGCAGTATTTT. Translation: CASSLTVADTQYF.

J is TRBJ2-1 and V is TRBV4-1, with D possibly TRBD1 on 5 matching bases. The CDR3 sequence is 16 residues long. The V gene lost 1 base and the J gene lost 0 bases, with 10 bases spanning the gap. Germline CDR1 and CDR2: MGHRA and YSYEKL. The CDR3 bases are TGCGCCAGCAGCCAAGTGGACATGAGCTCCTACAATGAGCAGTTCTTC. It is translated as CASSQVDMSSYNEQFF.

The chain has TRBV27 and TRBJ2-7, with no clear D. CDR3 length: 16 residues. Germline V gene data show CDR1 as MNHEY and CDR2 as SMNVEV (reference sequence). Trimming cost V 3 bases and J 0 bases, with 15 bases left between them. CDR3 loop: CASSFSRMIASYEQYF. DNA for the CDR3: TGTGCCAGCAGTTTTTCGCGCATGATCGCCTCCTACGAGCAGTACTTC.

The V and J genes are TRBV7-2 and TRBJ2-3; 9 bases fit TRBD2. The CDR3 spans 17 residues. Germline loops: CDR1 SGHTA, CDR2 FQGNSA. The trim removed 4 bases at V and 0 bases at J, leaving 8 bases unmatched. The CDR3 DNA sequence: TGTGCCAGCAGCTCCCAGGCTAGCGGGACTAGCACAGATACGCAGTATTTT. It specifies CASSSQASGTSTDTQYF.

The CDR3 DNA reads as TGTGCCAGCAGTTTCGGGACAAGTTACAATGAGCAGTTCTTC. It translates to CASSFGTSYNEQFF. The gene calls are TRBV27 and TRBJ2-1, with D tentatively TRBD1 (6 bases). The V gene lost 3 bases and the J gene lost 4 bases, with 10 bases spanning the gap. Germline assignment: CDR1 MNHEY and CDR2 SMNVEV (reference sequence). CDR3 length: 14 residues.

The genes are TRBV2 and TRBJ2-1; 11 nucleotides match TRBD2. Germline trimming cut 4 bases from V and 11 bases from J; bases unmatched to any gene: 10. The CDR3 is 15 residues long. Germline CDR1 SNHLY, CDR2 FYNNEI. CDR3 loop: CASSGLAGFLEQQFF. The CDR3 DNA is TGTGCCAGCAGTGGACTAGCGGGATTCCTTGAGCAGCAGTTCTTC. Full variable domain (missing parts from reference TRBV2 and TRBJ2-1): EPEVTQTPSHQVTQMGQEVILRCVPISNHLYFYWYRQILGQKVEFLVSFYNNEISEKSEIFDDQFSVERPDGSNFTLKIRSTKLEDSAMYFCASSGLAGFLEQQFFGPGTRLTVL.

The rearrangement joins TRBV24-1 to TRBJ2-1; 13 positions agree with TRBD2. The V and J ends lost 7 bases and 5 bases, in that order; junction bases with no gene match: 1. Looked up from germline, CDR1 is KGHDR and CDR2 is SFDVKD. This CDR3 has 14 amino acids. CDR3 in DNA: TGTGCCACCAGAGGGACTAGCGGGAACAATGAGCAGTTCTTC. Amino acids: CATRGTSGNNEQFF.

About this clone itself: One junction end does not reproduce the germline sequence, and a read error may be involved. This rearrangement joins TRBV28 to TRBJ1-4, with TRBD1 matching 11 bases. Per germline, CDR1 MDHEN and CDR2 SYDVKM. The length of the CDR3 is 14 residues. The CDR3 loop is CASSTGTGGLLTSF. The DNA of the CDR3 is TGTGCCAGCAGCACCGGGACAGGGGGACTGCTGACCTCTTTT.

The chain is built from TRBV4-2 and TRBJ2-4; TRBD2 matches at 8 bases. The CDR3 runs to 19 residues. CDR1 and CDR2 from the germline V gene are LGHNA and YNFKEQ. V lost 5 bases and J lost 0; bases outside the gene matches: 15. DNA of the CDR3: TGTGCCAGCAGCTTACGGACTAGCTACCGCAATTTAGCCAAAAACATTCAGTACTTC. It translates to CASSLRTSYRNLAKNIQYF.

The table lists this clone with a count of one. CDR3: CASSSGTAFYEQYF. The CDR3 bases are TGTGCCAGCAGCTCGGGGACAGCCTTCTACGAGCAGTACTTC. This rearrangement joins TRBV5-4 to TRBJ2-7, with 7 bases that match TRBD1. The junction had 6 bases not matched to a gene; V was cut back by 3 bases and J by 3 bases. Per the germline V gene, CDR1 is SGHNT and CDR2 is YYREEE (reference sequence). This CDR3 has 14 amino acids.

This chain connects TRBV7-2 to TRBJ1-3, with D possibly TRBD1 on 5 matching bases. Trimming stripped 2 bases from V and 0 bases from J, with 5 bases between. CDR3 length: 14 residues. The germline V gene encodes CDR1 SGHTA and CDR2 FQGNSA. The CDR3 protein is CASSLTGSGNTIYF. The CDR3 bases are TGTGCCAGCAGCTTAACAGGCTCTGGAAACACCATATATTTT.

This clone was detected only once. This chain links TRBV19 with TRBJ2-3; TRBD2 matches at 11 bases. The CDR3 has 15 residues. Germline V gene lookup returns CDR1 LNHDA and CDR2 SQIVND (reference sequence). V was clipped by 3 bases and J by 5 bases; unmatched bases: 4. The CDR3 DNA reads as TGTGCCAGTAGTATGACTAGCGGGAAGGGAGATACGCAGTATTTT. This sequence encodes CASSMTSGKGDTQYF.